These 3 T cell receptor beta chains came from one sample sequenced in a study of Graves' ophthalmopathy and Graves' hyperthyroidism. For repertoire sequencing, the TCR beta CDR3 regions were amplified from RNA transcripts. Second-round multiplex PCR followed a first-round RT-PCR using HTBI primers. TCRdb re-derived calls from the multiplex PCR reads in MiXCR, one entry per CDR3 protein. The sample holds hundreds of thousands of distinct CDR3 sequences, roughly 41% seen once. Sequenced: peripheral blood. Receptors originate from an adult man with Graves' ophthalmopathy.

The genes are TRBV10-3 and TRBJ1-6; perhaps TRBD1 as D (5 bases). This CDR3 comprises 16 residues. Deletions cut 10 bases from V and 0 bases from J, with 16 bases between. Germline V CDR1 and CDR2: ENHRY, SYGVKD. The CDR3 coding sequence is TGTGCCAGCGGTATCGACAGACGCTCCTATAATTCACCCCTCCACTTT. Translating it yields CASGIDRRSYNSPLHF.

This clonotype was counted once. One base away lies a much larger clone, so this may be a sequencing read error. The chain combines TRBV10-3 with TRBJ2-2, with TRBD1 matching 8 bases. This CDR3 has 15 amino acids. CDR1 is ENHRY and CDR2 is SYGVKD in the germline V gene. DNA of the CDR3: TGTGCCAGCAGTCGGACAGGGCCGAACACCGGGGAGCGGTTTTTT. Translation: CASSRTGPNTGERFF.

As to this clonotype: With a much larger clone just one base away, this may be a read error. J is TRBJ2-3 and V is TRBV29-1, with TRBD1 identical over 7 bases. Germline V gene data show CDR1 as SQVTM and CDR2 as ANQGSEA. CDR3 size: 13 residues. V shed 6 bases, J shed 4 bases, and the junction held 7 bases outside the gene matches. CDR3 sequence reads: CSVTRDSADTQYF. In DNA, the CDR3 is TGCAGCGTGACCCGGGACAGCGCAGATACGCAGTATTTT.